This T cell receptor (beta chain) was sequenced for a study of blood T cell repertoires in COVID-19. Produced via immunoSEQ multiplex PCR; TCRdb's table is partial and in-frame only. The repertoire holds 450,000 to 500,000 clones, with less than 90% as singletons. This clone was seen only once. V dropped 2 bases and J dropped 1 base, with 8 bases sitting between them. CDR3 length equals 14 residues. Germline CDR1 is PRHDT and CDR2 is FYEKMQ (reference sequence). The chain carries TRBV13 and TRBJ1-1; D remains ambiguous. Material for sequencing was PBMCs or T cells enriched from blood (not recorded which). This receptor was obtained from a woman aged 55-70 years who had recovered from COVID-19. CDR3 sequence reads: CASSLWTGNTEAFF. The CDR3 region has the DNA TGTGCCAGCAGCTTATGGACTGGGAACACTGAAGCTTTCTTT.